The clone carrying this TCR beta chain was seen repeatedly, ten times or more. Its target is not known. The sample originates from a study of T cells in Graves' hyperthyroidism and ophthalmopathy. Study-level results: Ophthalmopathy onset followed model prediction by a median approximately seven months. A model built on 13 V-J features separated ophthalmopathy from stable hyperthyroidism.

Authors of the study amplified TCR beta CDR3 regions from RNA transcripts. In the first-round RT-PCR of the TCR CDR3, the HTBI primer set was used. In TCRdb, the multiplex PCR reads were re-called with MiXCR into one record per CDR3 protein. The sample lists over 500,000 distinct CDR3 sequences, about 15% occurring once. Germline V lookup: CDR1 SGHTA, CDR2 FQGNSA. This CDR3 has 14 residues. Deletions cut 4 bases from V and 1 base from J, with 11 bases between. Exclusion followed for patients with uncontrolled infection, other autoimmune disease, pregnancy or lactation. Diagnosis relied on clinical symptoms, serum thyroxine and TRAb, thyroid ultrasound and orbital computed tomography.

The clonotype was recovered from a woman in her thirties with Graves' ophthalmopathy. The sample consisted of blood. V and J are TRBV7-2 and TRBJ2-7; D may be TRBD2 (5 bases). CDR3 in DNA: TGTGCCAGCAGCTCCCTCCGGGAATCCTACGAGCAGTACTTC. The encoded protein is CASSSLRESYEQYF.